This T cell receptor (beta chain) was recorded in a study of OX40 agonist ivuxolimab in advanced cancers. Study summary: Dose-escalation patients' cancers were hepatocellular carcinoma, melanoma, renal cell or head and neck cancer. At roughly 83% male, the cohort had a mean age of about 55 years, ranging from roughly 20 to 90. Findings and limits, study-wide: Expansion of clones was among the lowest in partial responders at 0.1-3.0 mg/kg.

Comments on this clone: Antigen specificity is unknown.

Clones were read by immunoSEQ multiplex PCR, and TCRdb kept only the in-frame ones, dropping some. The top ten clones hold around 2.7% of a sample with some 65,000 clones, approximately 86% of them seen once. With autoimmune disease history or systemic immunosuppression, patients were excluded. Trimming cost V 0 bases and J 2 bases, with 11 bases left between them. There are 15 residues in the CDR3. The germline V gene has CDR1 SGHRS and CDR2 YFSETQ. Sample: CD4+ or CD8+ T cells sorted from blood, taken in a trial of the OX40 agonist ivuxolimab. The V and J genes are TRBV5-1 and TRBJ2-5; D uncertain. The TCR was taken from an adult with an advanced solid tumor such as melanoma, head and neck, liver or kidney cancer. CDR3 sequence (DNA): TGCGCCAGCAGCTTGGCCGCAACAGTGCAAGAGACCCAGTACTTC. Its translation is CASSLAATVQETQYF. Full variable domain (remainder filled in from reference TRBV5-1 and TRBJ2-5): KAGVTQTPRYLIKTRGQQVTLSCSPISGHRSVSWYQQTPGQGLQFLFEYFSETQRNKGNFPGRFSGRQFSNSRSEMNVSTLELGDSALYLCASSLAATVQETQYFGPGTRLLVL.